The source of this T cell receptor beta chain is a study of blood T cell repertoires in COVID-19. Per the germline V gene, CDR1 is MDHEN and CDR2 is SYDVKM. The V gene lost 5 bases and the J gene lost 5 bases, with 16 bases spanning the gap. This CDR3 contains 15 residues. This clone has just a few counts. Sequenced by immunoSEQ multiplex PCR; TCRdb stores in-frame clones only, minus some. The table records fewer than 250,000 clones, 87% of them present only once. Material for sequencing was PBMCs or T cells enriched from blood (not recorded which). The TCR originated in a man between 25 and 39 years old who had recovered from COVID-19. This chain links TRBV28 with TRBJ2-1, with a possible D match to TRBD2 (6 bases). Here the CDR3 reads CASSDTGTSNNEQFF. The CDR3 DNA sequence: TGTGCCAGCAGTGACACCGGGACTTCAAACAATGAGCAGTTCTTC.